The rows below give T cell receptor beta chains drawn from one sample of a study of T cell changes during pregnancy in multiple sclerosis. Repertoires were generated with immunoSEQ multiplex PCR, while TCRdb's copy carries only in-frame clones and drops some. The sample holds about 32,000 clones, roughly nine tenths seen once. Sequences were derived from CD8+ T cells from peripheral blood mononuclear cells, sampled in the second trimester of pregnancy. These receptor sequences come from a female donor with multiple sclerosis, enrolled in a pregnancy study. Both conserved end residues are part of each CDR3. The order of the fields is CDR3 length, V gene, J gene, CDR3 protein.

length: 15; V: TRBV27; J: TRBJ2-3; CDR3: CASSRTSGTPDTQYF
length: 13; V: TRBV27; J: TRBJ1-5; CDR3: CASSLSPDQPQHF
length: 14; V: TRBV4-1; J: TRBJ1-2; CDR3: CASSLQDRRDGYTF
length: 14; V: TRBV4-1; J: TRBJ2-7; CDR3: CASSQEHLAYEQYF
length: 16; V: TRBV5-4; J: TRBJ2-5; CDR3: CASSSPGLAAQETQYF
length: 12; V: TRBV30; J: TRBJ2-1; CDR3: CAWSVIYNEQFF
length: 15; V: TRBV27; J: TRBJ2-7; CDR3: CASKRDRGLFYEQYF
length: 15; V: TRBV28; J: TRBJ2-7; CDR3: CASSPGLAGSYEQYF
length: 12; V: TRBV19; J: TRBJ1-5; CDR3: CASRRASQPQHF
length: 12; V: TRBV27; J: TRBJ2-1; CDR3: CASSLPGYEQFF
length: 14; V: TRBV27; J: TRBJ2-1; CDR3: CASIAGGIGNEQFF
length: 14; V: TRBV9; J: TRBJ1-1; CDR3: CASSPQDRAVMAFF
length: 17; V: TRBV27; J: TRBJ2-1; CDR3: CASSLGLGDSPYNEQFF
length: 15; V: TRBV27; J: TRBJ1-1; CDR3: CASSPRTGGYTEAFF
length: 15; V: TRBV7-9; J: TRBJ2-7; CDR3: CASRSDRGGSYEQYF
length: 16; V: TRBV29-1; J: TRBJ2-1; CDR3: CSVEGLTQISYNEQFF
length: 14; V: TRBV9; J: TRBJ1-1; CDR3: CASSVERGSTEAFF
length: 13; V: TRBV6-5; J: TRBJ2-2; CDR3: CASSYAGAGELFF
length: 16; V: TRBV19; J: TRBJ2-5; CDR3: CASSGTRDRESRTQYF
length: 16; V: TRBV28; J: TRBJ1-1; CDR3: CASSTGQGARGTEAFF
length: 15; V: TRBV6-1; J: TRBJ1-1; CDR3: CASSEVRTGNTEAFF
length: 16; V: TRBV25-1; J: TRBJ2-1; CDR3: CASSARQASSYNEQFF
length: 15; V: TRBV4-1; J: TRBJ1-2; CDR3: CASSQGGQGTDGYTF
length: 17; V: TRBV7-3; J: TRBJ1-1; CDR3: CASSPRTGGVRNTEAFF
length: 14; V: TRBV4-1; J: TRBJ2-1; CDR3: CASSQARGGNEQFF
length: 17; V: TRBV7-8; J: TRBJ2-7; CDR3: CASSLQLDRESSYEQYF
length: 13; V: TRBV28; J: TRBJ2-1; CDR3: CASSFRGPTLQFF
length: 14; V: TRBV19; J: TRBJ2-7; CDR3: CASSRGDRSYEQYF
length: 16; V: TRBV19; J: TRBJ2-3; CDR3: CASSFLAGGRTDTQYF
length: 15; V: TRBV6-1; J: TRBJ1-3; CDR3: CASSEGGGAGNTIYF
length: 14; V: TRBV5-1; J: TRBJ2-1; CDR3: CASSLDLAGGKWVF
length: 18; V: TRBV30; J: TRBJ2-3; CDR3: CAWRGGLAGKSSTDTQYF
length: 15; V: TRBV27; J: TRBJ1-1; CDR3: CASSLGQNMNTEAFF
length: 15; V: TRBV6-5; J: TRBJ1-2; CDR3: CASSLAGGANYGYTF
length: 8; V: TRBV20-1; J: TRBJ2-1; CDR3: CSAPGQFF
length: 16; V: TRBV9; J: TRBJ2-1; CDR3: CASSFRGGGAYNEQFF
length: 13; V: TRBV6-5; J: TRBJ1-2; CDR3: CASSSDRFYGYTF
length: 15; V: TRBV9; J: TRBJ2-7; CDR3: CASSVGDSATYEQYF
length: 15; V: TRBV7-9; J: TRBJ2-7; CDR3: CASSLIGGGASEQYF
length: 14; V: TRBV28; J: TRBJ2-1; CDR3: CASSSTHAEIEQFF
length: 16; V: TRBV2; J: TRBJ2-3; CDR3: CASSGASGSDTDTQYF
length: 14; V: TRBV15; J: TRBJ2-7; CDR3: CATSTRQGSYEQYF
length: 14; V: TRBV19; J: TRBJ2-7; CDR3: CASSLGQGAYEQYF
length: 18; V: TRBV18; J: TRBJ1-5; CDR3: CASSLGQGRTQNNQPQHF
length: 14; V: TRBV7-9; J: TRBJ1-2; CDR3: CASSPEGGNYGYTF
length: 16; V: TRBV19; J: TRBJ2-1; CDR3: CASSIGLPDPYNEQFF